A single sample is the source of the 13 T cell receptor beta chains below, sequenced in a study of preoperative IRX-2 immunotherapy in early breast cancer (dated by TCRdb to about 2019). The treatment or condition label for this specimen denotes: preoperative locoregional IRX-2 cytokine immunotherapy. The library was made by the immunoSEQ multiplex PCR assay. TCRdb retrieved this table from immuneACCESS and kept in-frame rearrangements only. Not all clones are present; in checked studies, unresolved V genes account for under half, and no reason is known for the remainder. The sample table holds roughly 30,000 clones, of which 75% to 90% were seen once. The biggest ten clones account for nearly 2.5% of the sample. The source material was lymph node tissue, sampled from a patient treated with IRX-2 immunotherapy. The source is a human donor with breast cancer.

Here the CDR3 DNA reads TGTGCCAGCAGTTTTGAGGGCACCGGGGAGCTGTTTTTT. Amino acids: CASSFEGTGELFF. The chain carries TRBV28 and TRBJ2-2; TRBD2 might be the D (5 bases). Germline values: CDR1 MDHEN, CDR2 SYDVKM. CDR3 size: 13 residues. V was clipped by 3 bases and J by 4 bases, with 6 bases between them.

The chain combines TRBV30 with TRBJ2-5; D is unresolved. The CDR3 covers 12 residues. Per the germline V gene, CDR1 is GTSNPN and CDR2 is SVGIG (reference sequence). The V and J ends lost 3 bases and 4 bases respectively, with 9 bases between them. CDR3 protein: CAWSQRRETQYF. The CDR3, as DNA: TGTGCCTGGAGCCAGAGGAGAGAGACCCAGTACTTC.

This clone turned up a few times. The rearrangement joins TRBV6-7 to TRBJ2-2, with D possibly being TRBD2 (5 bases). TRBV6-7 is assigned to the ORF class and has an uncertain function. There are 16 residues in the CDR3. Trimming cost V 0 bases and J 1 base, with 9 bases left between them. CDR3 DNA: TGTGCCAGCAGTTACTCGGGCCGGGAGAACACCGGGGAGCTGTTTTTT. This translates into CASSYSGRENTGELFF.

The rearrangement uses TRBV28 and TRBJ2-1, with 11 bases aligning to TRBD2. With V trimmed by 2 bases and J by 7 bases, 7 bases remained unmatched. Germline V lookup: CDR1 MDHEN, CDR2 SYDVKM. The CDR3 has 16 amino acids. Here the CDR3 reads CASSLNVLAGGNEQFF. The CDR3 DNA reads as TGTGCCAGCAGTTTAAATGTGCTAGCGGGGGGTAATGAGCAGTTCTTC.

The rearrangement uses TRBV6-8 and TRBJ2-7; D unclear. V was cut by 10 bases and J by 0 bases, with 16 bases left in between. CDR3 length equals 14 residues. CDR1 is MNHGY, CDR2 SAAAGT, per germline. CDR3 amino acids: CAIRRQESSYEQYF. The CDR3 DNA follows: TGTGCCATCCGCCGCCAGGAGAGCTCCTACGAGCAGTACTTC.

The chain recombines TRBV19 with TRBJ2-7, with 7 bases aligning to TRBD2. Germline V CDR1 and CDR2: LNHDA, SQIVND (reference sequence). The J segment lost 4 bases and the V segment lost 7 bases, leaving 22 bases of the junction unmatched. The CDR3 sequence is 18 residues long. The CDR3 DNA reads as TGTGCCAGTACCCCCGGGATATACTTTGCGGGAGATCTGTACGAGCAGTACTTC. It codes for CASTPGIYFAGDLYEQYF.

The CDR3 DNA sequence: TGTGCCAGTAGGGGACAGGGGCTCAATCAGCCCCAGCATTTT. This encodes CASRGQGLNQPQHF. The chain has TRBV6-8 and TRBJ1-5, with TRBD1 matching 10 bases. CDR3 length equals 14 residues. Germline CDR1 MNHGY, CDR2 SAAAGT. Trimming took 9 bases from V and 3 from J; bases not matched to a gene: 5.

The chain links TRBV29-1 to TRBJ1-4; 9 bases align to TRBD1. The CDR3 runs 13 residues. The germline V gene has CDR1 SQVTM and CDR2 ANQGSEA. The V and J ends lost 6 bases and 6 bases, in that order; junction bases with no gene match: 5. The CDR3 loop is CSVEGQGHEKLFF. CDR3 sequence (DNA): TGCAGCGTCGAGGGACAGGGCCATGAAAAACTGTTTTTT.

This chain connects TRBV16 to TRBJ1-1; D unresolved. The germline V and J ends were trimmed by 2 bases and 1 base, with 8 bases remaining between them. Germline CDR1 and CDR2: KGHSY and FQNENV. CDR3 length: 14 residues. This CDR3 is CASSQLAENTEAFF. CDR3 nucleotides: TGTGCCAGCAGCCAACTAGCAGAGAACACTGAAGCTTTCTTT.

The CDR3: CASSRTSGPYNEQFF. The DNA of the CDR3 is TGTGCCAGCAGCCGGACTAGCGGGCCCTACAATGAGCAGTTCTTC. The V call is TRBV27, the J call TRBJ2-1; 11 positions agree with TRBD2. This CDR3 comprises 15 residues. The germline CDR1 and CDR2 sequences are MNHEY and SMNVEV (reference sequence). V was clipped by 6 bases and J by 2 bases; unmatched bases: 3.

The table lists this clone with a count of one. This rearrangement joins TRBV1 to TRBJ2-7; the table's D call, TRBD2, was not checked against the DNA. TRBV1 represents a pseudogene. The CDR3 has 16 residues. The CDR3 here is CASSQEPLAPDHEQYF. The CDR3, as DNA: TGCGCCAGCAGCCAAGAACCGCTAGCTCCTGACCACGAGCAGTACTTC.

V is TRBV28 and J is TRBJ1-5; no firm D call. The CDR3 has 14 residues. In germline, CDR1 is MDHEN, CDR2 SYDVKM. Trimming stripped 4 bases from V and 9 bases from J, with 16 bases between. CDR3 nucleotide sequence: TGTGCCAGCAGTTATCGAGGATATTCGCGGCCCCAGCATTTT. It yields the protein CASSYRGYSRPQHF.

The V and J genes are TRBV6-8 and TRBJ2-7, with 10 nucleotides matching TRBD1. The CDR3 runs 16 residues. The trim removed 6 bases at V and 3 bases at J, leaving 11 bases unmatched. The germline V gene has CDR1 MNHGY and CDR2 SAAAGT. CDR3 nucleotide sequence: TGTGCCAGCAGCCAGGCCGGGGGACAGGGGCTCTACGAGCAGTACTTC. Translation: CASSQAGGQGLYEQYF.